Reported below is one TCR beta chain. What it recognizes is unknown. This sample stems from a study of Graves' ophthalmopathy and Graves' hyperthyroidism. Overall study results and limits: Blood contained most expanded thyroid clonotypes exceeding 0.001 frequency.

Having ophthalmopathy, the donors showed moderate-to-severe activity, CAS ≥3 and NOSPECS ≥4, with disease lasting under 3 months. As diagnostic evidence, clinical symptoms, serum thyroxine, TRAb, thyroid ultrasound and orbital computed tomography were relied upon. PBMCs stemmed from 9 to 10 ml of fresh peripheral blood. RNA transcripts served as template for amplifying TCR beta CDR3 sequences. HTBI primers were employed in first-round RT-PCR, then a second-round multiplex PCR followed. TCRdb re-analysed the multiplex PCR reads in MiXCR, keeping a single row per CDR3 protein. The sample includes about 740,000 distinct CDR3 sequences, roughly two fifths seen only once; the top ten take 44%. This CDR3 comprises 16 residues. Germline values: CDR1 SGHTA, CDR2 FQGNSA. V dropped 1 base and J dropped 3 bases, with 16 bases sitting between them.

The specimen was peripheral blood. The chain combines TRBV7-2 with TRBJ2-7; D is possibly TRBD1 (6 bases). This TCR came from an adult man with Graves' ophthalmopathy. This CDR3 reads CASSLGGQLFLYEQYF. In DNA form, the CDR3 reads TGTGCCAGCAGCTTAGGAGGACAGCTGTTCCTCTACGAGCAGTACTTC.